Below are 3 T cell receptor beta chains sequenced from a single sample in a study of shared clonotypes between healthy human individuals. Data came from immunoSEQ multiplex PCR; TCRdb stores just in-frame clones and leaves some out. Here the sample spans 2 million to 2.5 million clones, 92% being singletons. The sequenced material came from naive CD4+ T cells from PBMCs. Stated subset: CD45RA+ positively selected. The receptors shown here come from a man younger than 35 in good health. Some clones in this sample may be carry-over from other donors' samples.

V usage is TRBV5-1 and J usage is TRBJ1-1, with TRBD1 as a possible D gene (6 bases). The V gene lost 4 bases and the J gene lost 5 bases, with 15 bases spanning the gap. Germline CDR1 and CDR2: SGHRS and YFSETQ. CDR3 size: 14 residues. CDR3 nucleotides: TGCGCCAGCAGCCAAACGCAAGGGGGGACTGAAGCTTTCTTT. This encodes CASSQTQGGTEAFF.

The J gene is TRBJ1-2, the V gene TRBV9, with a tentative D call TRBD1 (5 bases). The germline gives CDR1 SGDLS, CDR2 YYNGEE. Trimming left V 6 bases short and J 0 bases short, with 12 bases between. There are 14 residues in the CDR3. For the CDR3, the DNA is TGTGCCAGCAACAAGGAGGGGCCTAACTATGGCTACACCTTC. This encodes CASNKEGPNYGYTF.

The chain combines TRBV21-1 with TRBJ2-7; TRBD2, the table's D call, was not compared with the DNA. TRBV21-1 has pseudogene status. The CDR3 is 15 residues long. CDR3 DNA sequence: TGTGCCAGCAGCAAATGGTTAGCGGGATCCTACGAGCAGTACTTC. This codes for CASSKWLAGSYEQYF.